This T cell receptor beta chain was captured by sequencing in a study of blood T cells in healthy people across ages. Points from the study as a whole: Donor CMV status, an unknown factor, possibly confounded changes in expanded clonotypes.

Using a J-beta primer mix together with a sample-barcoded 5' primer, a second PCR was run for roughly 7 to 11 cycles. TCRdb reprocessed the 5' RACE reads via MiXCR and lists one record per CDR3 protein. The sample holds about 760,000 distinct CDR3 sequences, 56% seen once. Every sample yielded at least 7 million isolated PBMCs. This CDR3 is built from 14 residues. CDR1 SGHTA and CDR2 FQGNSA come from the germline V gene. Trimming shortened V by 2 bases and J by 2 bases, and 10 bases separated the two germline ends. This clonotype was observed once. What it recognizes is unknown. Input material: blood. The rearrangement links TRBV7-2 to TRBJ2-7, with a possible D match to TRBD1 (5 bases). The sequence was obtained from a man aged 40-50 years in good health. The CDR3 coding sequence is TGTGCCAGCAGCTTACAGGGTGAGGCCTACGAGCAGTACTTC. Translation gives CASSLQGEAYEQYF. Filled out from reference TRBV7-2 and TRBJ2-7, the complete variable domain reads GAGVSQSPSNKVTEKGKDVELRCDPISGHTALYWYRQSLGQGLEFLIYFQGNSAPDKSGLPSDRFSAERTGGSVSTLTIQRTQQEDSAVYLCASSLQGEAYEQYFGPGTRLTVT.